This passage covers 15 T cell receptor beta chains from one sample sequenced in a study of blood T cell repertoires in COVID-19. Using immunoSEQ multiplex PCR, the repertoire was profiled, and TCRdb retains in-frame clones only, with some absent. Among around 260,000 clones listed, 85% to 90% were seen once. Sequencing input: peripheral blood. These receptors were collected from a woman in her 40s who had recovered from COVID-19.

The chain combines TRBV11-2 with TRBJ1-3; no definite D call. This CDR3 spans 15 amino acids. Germline V CDR1 and CDR2: SGHAT, FQNNGV. The germline V and J ends were trimmed by 1 base and 2 bases, with 9 bases remaining between them. The CDR3: CASSLVPGTGNTIYF. DNA for the CDR3: TGTGCCAGCAGCTTAGTTCCAGGAACTGGAAACACCATATATTTT.

The V call is TRBV7-2, the J call TRBJ2-7, with D hard to call. The V end was cut by 1 base, the J end by 2 bases, with 12 bases between. The CDR3 has 15 residues. Per the germline V gene, CDR1 is SGHTA and CDR2 is FQGNSA. CDR3 nucleotide sequence: TGTGCCAGCAGCTTAGGGAGCACCAGCGCCTACGAGCAGTACTTC. It codes for CASSLGSTSAYEQYF.

The J gene is TRBJ2-1, the V gene TRBV13; 7 nucleotides match TRBD2. CDR3 length: 14 residues. Germline V gene data show CDR1 as PRHDT and CDR2 as FYEKMQ (reference sequence). Trimming cost V 4 bases and J 3 bases; bases outside gene matches: 3. DNA of the CDR3: TGTGCCAGCAGCTCCCGGGACTACTACAATGAGCAGTTCTTC. It translates to CASSSRDYYNEQFF.

This chain links TRBV20-1 with TRBJ2-7, with D possibly TRBD2 on 6 matching bases. The CDR3 spans 14 residues. Germline CDR1 and CDR2: DFQATT and SNEGSKA (reference sequence). V lost 3 bases and J 0 bases, leaving 12 bases between the germline ends. The CDR3 DNA reads TGCAGTGCTAGTAGGTCTAGCGACTCCTACGAGCAGTACTTC. It yields the protein CSASRSSDSYEQYF.

V usage is TRBV5-1 and J usage is TRBJ1-6; D not certain. V was trimmed by 7 bases and J by 2 bases, leaving 10 bases between them. The CDR3 contains 14 residues. Germline CDR1 and CDR2: SGHRS and YFSETQ. The CDR3 region has the DNA TGCGCCAGCCGTGCCGCAGCCTATAATTCACCCCTCCACTTT. Protein product: CASRAAAYNSPLHF.

The rearrangement links TRBV2 to TRBJ1-1; TRBD1 aligns across 7 bases. Per the germline V gene, CDR1 is SNHLY and CDR2 is FYNNEI. CDR3 length: 11 amino acids. The junction had 4 bases not matched to a gene; V was cut back by 5 bases and J by 10 bases. The CDR3 DNA is TGTGCCAGCAGTTACCGGGACAGAGCTTTCTTT. Residues: CASSYRDRAFF.

The rearrangement uses TRBV4-1 and TRBJ2-2; TRBD1 matches 8 bases. With V trimmed by 4 bases and J by 7 bases, 14 bases remained unmatched. This CDR3 region has 17 residues. The V gene's germline CDR1 is MGHRA and CDR2 YSYEKL. The DNA of the CDR3 is TGCGCCAGCAGCCCAAGGACAGGGAAAAAGAGTAGCGGGGAGCTGTTTTTT. Its translation is CASSPRTGKKSSGELFF.

The chain recombines TRBV7-9 with TRBJ2-7; 8 bases map to TRBD1. CDR3 size: 15 residues. J was trimmed by 4 bases and V by 5 bases; bases with no gene match: 10. Per germline, CDR1 SEHNR and CDR2 FQNEAQ (reference sequence). The CDR3 coding sequence is TGTGCCAGCAGCCCAAGGGCAGGGGGCGGGTACGAGCAGTACTTC. It is translated as CASSPRAGGGYEQYF.

Only a few counts were recorded for this clone. The rearrangement joins TRBV30 to TRBJ2-5, with D possibly being TRBD2 (5 bases). CDR3 size: 15 residues. The germline gives CDR1 GTSNPN, CDR2 SVGIG (reference sequence). Trimming left V 0 bases short and J 6 bases short, with 17 bases between. The CDR3 loop is CAWSVPSRGVKTQYF. The CDR3 DNA sequence: TGTGCCTGGAGTGTACCCTCCCGGGGAGTGAAGACCCAGTACTTC.

This chain joins TRBV5-1 and TRBJ1-1; D is unclear. V was pared by 5 bases and J by 5 bases, with 13 bases between. CDR1 and CDR2 (germline): SGHRS, YFSETQ. The CDR3 consists of 13 residues. The CDR3 DNA reads TGCGCCAGCAGTGTAGAGGGTGGGACTGAAGCTTTCTTT. Amino acids: CASSVEGGTEAFF.

V gene TRBV6-2 or TRBV6-3 combines with J gene TRBJ1-5, with TRBD1 identical over 11 bases. J lost 2 bases, V lost 4 bases, and 7 bases had no gene match. The length of the CDR3 is 17 residues. Germline CDR1 MNHEY, CDR2 SVGEGT. The CDR3 DNA sequence: TGTGCCAGCAGTTGGGGACAGGGGGATCAGGGCAATCAGCCCCAGCATTTT. Protein sequence: CASSWGQGDQGNQPQHF.

The gene calls are TRBV12-5 and TRBJ1-5; D remains ambiguous. Trimming left V 0 bases short and J 3 bases short, with 6 bases between. Per the germline V gene, CDR1 is LGHNT and CDR2 is FRNRAP. The CDR3 runs 14 residues. CDR3: CASGLVRANQPQHF. DNA for the CDR3: TGTGCTAGTGGTTTGGTACGCGCCAATCAGCCCCAGCATTTT.

The V gene is TRBV7-3, the J gene TRBJ2-3, with D tentatively TRBD2 (5 bases). This CDR3 contains 13 residues. Between the trimmed V and J ends, which lost 5 bases and 9 bases, there was a span of 15 bases. Germline V gene lookup returns CDR1 SGHTA and CDR2 FQGTGA. In DNA form, the CDR3 reads TGTGCCAGCAGCACCCAGCCGGGGATGACGCAGTATTTT. This gives the protein CASSTQPGMTQYF.

The CDR3 spells CASSPGKGQGAAEAFF. In nucleotides, the CDR3 is TGTGCCAGCAGCCCTGGAAAGGGACAGGGGGCCGCTGAAGCTTTCTTT. This chain joins TRBV3-1 (or the pseudogene TRBV3-2) and TRBJ1-1, with 12 bases lining up with TRBD1. The CDR3 extends over 16 amino acids. With 4 bases clipped from V and 6 bases from J, the junction kept 9 bases outside the gene matches. Germline CDR1 is LGHDT and CDR2 is YNNKEL (reference sequence).

This clone was picked up many times. The rearrangement uses TRBV4-3 and TRBJ2-3; 12 nucleotides agree with TRBD2. The trim removed 0 bases at V and 4 bases at J, leaving 2 bases unmatched. Germline loops: CDR1 LGHNA, CDR2 YSLEER. CDR3 length equals 16 residues. CDR3: CASSQDLAGGPDTQYF. The CDR3 region has the DNA TGCGCCAGCAGCCAAGATCTAGCGGGGGGGCCAGATACGCAGTATTTT.